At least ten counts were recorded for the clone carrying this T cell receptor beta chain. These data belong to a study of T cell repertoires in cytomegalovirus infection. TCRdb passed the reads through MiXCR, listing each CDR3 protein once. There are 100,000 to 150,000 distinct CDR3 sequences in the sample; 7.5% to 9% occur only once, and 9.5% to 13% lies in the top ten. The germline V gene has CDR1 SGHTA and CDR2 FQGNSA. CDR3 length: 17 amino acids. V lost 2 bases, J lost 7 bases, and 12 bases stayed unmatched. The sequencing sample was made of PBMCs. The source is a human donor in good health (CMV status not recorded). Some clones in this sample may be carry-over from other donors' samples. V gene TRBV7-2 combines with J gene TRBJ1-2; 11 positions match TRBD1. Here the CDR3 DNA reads TGTGCCAGCAGCTTAAGACCTGCCGGGACAGGGGGACGTGGCTACACCTTC. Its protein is CASSLRPAGTGGRGYTF.